What follows are 11 T cell receptor beta chains derived from one specimen sequenced in a study of blood T cell repertoires in COVID-19. Using immunoSEQ multiplex PCR, the repertoire was profiled, and TCRdb retains in-frame clones only, with some absent. This table has some 120,000 clones, roughly 90% appearing once. The sample comprised peripheral blood. All receptors derive from a man aged 55 to 69 with COVID-19, enrolled during active disease.

The chain carries TRBV28 and TRBJ1-2; TRBD1 matches 9 bases. The germline CDR1 and CDR2 sequences are MDHEN and SYDVKM. The CDR3 has 15 amino acids. Trimming at V came to 4 bases and at J to 6 bases, leaving 9 bases not matched to a gene. CDR3 protein: CASSSRTGEGDGYTF. DNA for the CDR3: TGTGCCAGCAGTTCCCGGACAGGGGAGGGGGATGGCTACACCTTC.

CDR3 residues: CAILLPGGGELFF. As DNA, the CDR3 is TGTGCCATCTTACTTCCGGGGGGCGGGGAGCTGTTTTTT. The chain joins TRBV6-5 to TRBJ2-2; 7 bases fit TRBD2. V gave up 10 bases and J gave up 7 bases; unmatched junction bases: 9. The CDR3 runs to 13 residues. The germline gives CDR1 MNHEY, CDR2 SVGAGI.

This CDR3 is CSAYRAGEQFF. Here the CDR3 DNA reads TGCAGTGCCTACAGGGCGGGTGAGCAGTTCTTC. The chain combines TRBV20-1 with TRBJ2-1; weak D call: TRBD1 (6 bases). CDR3 size: 11 residues. Trimming stripped 6 bases from V and 9 bases from J, with 12 bases between. Germline loops: CDR1 DFQATT, CDR2 SNEGSKA (reference sequence).

The chain combines TRBV3-1 (or the pseudogene TRBV3-2) with TRBJ2-3, with 8 bases lining up with TRBD2. V shed 0 bases and J 2 bases; nucleotides not matched to a gene: 7. CDR1 and CDR2 from the germline V gene are LGHDT and YNNKEL (reference sequence). This CDR3 is 17 amino acids long. The CDR3: CASSQERLAGNTDTQYF. In nucleotides, the CDR3 is TGTGCCAGCAGCCAAGAGAGGCTAGCGGGCAACACAGATACGCAGTATTTT.

This clone showed up just a few times. The CDR3 DNA follows: TGTGCCAGCTCCTTGGGAGGGCAGCAAGGCACTGAAGCTTTCTTT. Its protein is CASSLGGQQGTEAFF. The V and J genes are TRBV18 and TRBJ1-1; D gene uncertain. This CDR3 comprises 15 residues. Germline loops: CDR1 KGHSH, CDR2 LQKENI. Trimming pared 6 bases from V and 4 bases from J, leaving 18 bases between.

This clone showed up just once. The chain couples TRBV29-1 to TRBJ1-5; D gene unclear. This CDR3 comprises 13 residues. The V gene's germline CDR1 is SQVTM and CDR2 ANQGSEA. V lost 5 bases to trimming and J lost 2 bases, with 10 bases between them. CDR3 loop: CSVKAEGNQPQHF. Here the CDR3 DNA reads TGCAGCGTTAAGGCAGAGGGCAATCAGCCCCAGCATTTT.

The CDR3 loop reads CASSPPGNWYEQYF. CDR3 sequence (DNA): TGTGCCAGCTCACCCCCAGGGAATTGGTACGAGCAGTACTTC. The chain has TRBV18 and TRBJ2-7, with TRBD1 as a possible D gene (5 bases). Germline V CDR1 and CDR2: KGHSH, LQKENI. V gave up 3 bases and J gave up 4 bases, with 13 bases separating them. The CDR3 sequence is 14 residues long.

Within the sample, this clone is medium-sized. Compared with germline, one end of the junction differs, possibly owing to a read error. The J gene is TRBJ2-2, the V gene TRBV11-2; D is unclear. The CDR3 is made up of 14 amino acids. The germline V gene has CDR1 SGHAT and CDR2 FQNNGV. DNA of the CDR3: TGTGCCACCAGCAAGTCCTCGGTAGCCGGGGAGCTGTTTTTT. It encodes CATSKSSVAGELFF.

The V and J genes are TRBV19 and TRBJ1-6, with a weak D call TRBD1 (5 bases). From germline, CDR1 is LNHDA and CDR2 SQIVND (reference sequence). Trimming shortened V by 3 bases and J by 5 bases, and 11 bases separated the two germline ends. The CDR3 is 15 residues long. CDR3 DNA sequence: TGTGCCAGTAGTATGTACGGGGGAAATAATTCACCCCTCCACTTT. This encodes CASSMYGGNNSPLHF.

The V gene is TRBV27, the J gene TRBJ2-7; 8 bases fit TRBD2. CDR1 and CDR2 from the germline V gene are MNHEY and SMNVEV (reference sequence). This CDR3 contains 14 residues. The J segment lost 3 bases and the V segment lost 4 bases, leaving 5 bases of the junction unmatched. The CDR3 sequence: CASSYARGDYEQYF. For the CDR3, the DNA is TGTGCCAGCAGTTATGCGCGGGGGGACTACGAGCAGTACTTC.

V gene TRBV30 combines with J gene TRBJ2-5; D not resolved. The CDR3 extends over 11 amino acids. V dropped 3 bases and J dropped 2 bases, with 4 bases sitting between them. The germline CDR1 and CDR2 sequences are GTSNPN and SVGIG (reference sequence). In DNA form, the CDR3 reads TGTGCCTGGAGGACACAAGAGACCCAGTACTTC. Encoded protein: CAWRTQETQYF.